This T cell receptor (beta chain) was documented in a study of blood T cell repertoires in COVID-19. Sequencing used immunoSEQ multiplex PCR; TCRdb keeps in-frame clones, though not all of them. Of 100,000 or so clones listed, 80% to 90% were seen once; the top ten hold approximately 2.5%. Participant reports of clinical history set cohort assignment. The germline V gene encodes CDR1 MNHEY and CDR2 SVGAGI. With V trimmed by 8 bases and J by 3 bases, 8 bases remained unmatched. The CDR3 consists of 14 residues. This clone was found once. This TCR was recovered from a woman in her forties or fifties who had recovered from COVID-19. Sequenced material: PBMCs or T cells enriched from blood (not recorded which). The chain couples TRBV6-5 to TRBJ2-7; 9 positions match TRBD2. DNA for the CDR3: TGTGCCAGCGGCCAGCGGGGGGAATTCTACGAGCAGTACTTC. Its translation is CASGQRGEFYEQYF.